The 27 T cell receptor beta chains below were found in one sample sequenced in a study of cytomegalovirus exposure and HLA in healthy donors. TCRdb keeps only in-frame clones here, not all; method: immunoSEQ multiplex PCR. The sample lists approximately 130,000 clones; over 65% were seen once. What was sequenced was PBMCs. The receptors were sampled from a woman in her twenties or thirties in good health and CMV-seronegative.

The CDR3 sequence is CASSEPGAGNQPQHF. For the CDR3, the DNA is TGTGCCAGCAGTGAACCCGGGGCGGGGAATCAGCCCCAGCATTTT. The rearrangement uses TRBV25-1 and TRBJ1-5; possible D gene TRBD1, 5 bases. Germline V gives CDR1 MGHDK, CDR2 SYGVNS. The CDR3 spans 15 residues. V lost 2 bases to trimming and J lost 4 bases, with 12 bases between them.

CDR3 amino acids: CASSPLSGQTGEQYF. CDR3 coding DNA: TGTGCCAGCAGCCCCCTCTCGGGACAGACCGGCGAGCAGTACTTC. The J gene is TRBJ2-7, the V gene TRBV7-2, with TRBD1 matching over 7 bases. The CDR3 loop spans 15 amino acids. J was trimmed by 6 bases and V by 5 bases; bases with no gene match: 13. Germline loops: CDR1 SGHTA, CDR2 FQGNSA.

The V and J genes are TRBV5-5 and TRBJ1-2; TRBD1 matches at 9 bases. The CDR3 is made up of 15 amino acids. Germline lookup yields CDR1 SGHKS and CDR2 YYEKEE (reference sequence). The V and J ends lost 5 bases and 4 bases, in that order; junction bases with no gene match: 9. CDR3 residues: CASSPATGQGYGYTF. Here the CDR3 DNA reads TGTGCCAGCAGTCCCGCGACGGGACAGGGCTATGGCTACACCTTC.

This chain uses TRBV4-2 with TRBJ2-7, with no clear D. CDR1 is LGHNA, CDR2 YNFKEQ, per germline. With 0 bases removed from V and 0 bases from J, the gap between germline ends came to 12 bases. CDR3 length equals 16 residues. The CDR3, as DNA: TGTGCCAGCAGCCAAGAGTGGCCGGGTAGCTCCTACGAGCAGTACTTC. It encodes CASSQEWPGSSYEQYF.

This chain connects TRBV27 to TRBJ2-2; 8 bases match TRBD2. The CDR3 extends over 14 amino acids. Germline V gene data show CDR1 as MNHEY and CDR2 as SMNVEV (reference sequence). The V and J ends lost 2 bases and 6 bases, in that order; junction bases with no gene match: 2. The CDR3 is CASSLQGLAGELFF. CDR3 in DNA: TGTGCCAGCAGTTTACAGGGACTAGCCGGGGAGCTGTTTTTT.

V is TRBV6-1 and J is TRBJ2-7; D may be TRBD1 (6 bases). V was trimmed by 7 bases and J by 0 bases, leaving 13 bases between them. The CDR3 runs to 14 residues. CDR1 and CDR2 from the germline V gene are MNHNS and SASEGT. Here the CDR3 reads CASTPGTPSYEQYF. The CDR3 DNA reads as TGTGCCAGCACCCCCGGGACACCCTCCTACGAGCAGTACTTC.

The chain recombines TRBV5-1 with TRBJ2-7, with D uncertain. Germline CDR1 SGHRS, CDR2 YFSETQ. This CDR3 spans 13 amino acids. V lost 0 bases, J lost 3 bases, and 7 bases lay in between. CDR3 nucleotide sequence: TGCGCCAGCAGCTTGGGTCTTTACTACGAGCAGTACTTC. Translating gives CASSLGLYYEQYF. Filled out from reference TRBV5-1 and TRBJ2-7, the complete variable domain reads KAGVTQTPRYLIKTRGQQVTLSCSPISGHRSVSWYQQTPGQGLQFLFEYFSETQRNKGNFPGRFSGRQFSNSRSEMNVSTLELGDSALYLCASSLGLYYEQYFGPGTRLTVT.

This clone was detected only a few times. The DNA for the CDR3 is TGTGCCTGGAGTGTACTTCTAGGCGGCGGTGGGTCACCCCTCCACTTT. Its translation is CAWSVLLGGGGSPLHF. This rearrangement joins TRBV30 to TRBJ1-6, with unresolved D. There are 16 residues in the CDR3. Germline CDR1 reads GTSNPN; CDR2 reads SVGIG (reference sequence). Deletions cut 0 bases from V and 10 bases from J, with 19 bases between.

The V call is TRBV5-1, the J call TRBJ1-1; 7 bases align to TRBD1. V gave up 2 bases and J gave up 4 bases; unmatched junction bases: 5. This CDR3 spans 14 amino acids. Germline V CDR1 and CDR2: SGHRS, YFSETQ. This CDR3 reads CASSFSQGSTEAFF. The CDR3 DNA is TGCGCCAGCAGCTTTTCACAGGGGAGCACTGAAGCTTTCTTT.

The CDR3 sequence: CASSPNNYGYTF. The DNA for the CDR3 is TGTGCCAGCAGTCCTAATAACTATGGCTACACCTTC. J is TRBJ1-2 and V is TRBV27; D is undetermined. This CDR3 region has 12 residues. The germline V and J ends were trimmed by 5 bases and 1 base, with 5 bases remaining between them. CDR1 is MNHEY and CDR2 is SMNVEV in the germline V gene (reference sequence).

V usage is TRBV5-4 and J usage is TRBJ1-6; D uncertain. The CDR3 runs 16 residues. The germline V and J ends were trimmed by 0 bases and 0 bases, with 7 bases remaining between them. In germline, CDR1 is SGHNT, CDR2 YYREEE (reference sequence). The CDR3 here is CASSLAQSSYNSPLHF. CDR3 nucleotide sequence: TGTGCCAGCAGCTTGGCGCAGTCCTCCTATAATTCACCCCTCCACTTT.

The chain carries TRBV25-1 and TRBJ1-2; no firm D call. Germline CDR1 MGHDK, CDR2 SYGVNS. The CDR3 covers 14 residues. The V and J ends lost 2 bases and 6 bases respectively, with 13 bases between them. The CDR3 reads CASSEIGLSHGYTF. The DNA of the CDR3 is TGTGCCAGCAGTGAAATTGGCTTAAGTCATGGCTACACCTTC.

This sequence joins TRBV6-6 and TRBJ1-1; D gene unclear. This CDR3 spans 13 amino acids. Germline V CDR1 and CDR2: MNHNY, SVGAGI (reference sequence). V shed 2 bases and J shed 5 bases, with 9 bases lying between them. The CDR3 DNA follows: TGTGCCAGCAGTTACCCGGGAGGGACTGAAGCTTTCTTT. Amino acids: CASSYPGGTEAFF.

The V call is TRBV6-5, the J call TRBJ1-2; 9 bases are a match to TRBD1. Germline V gives CDR1 MNHEY, CDR2 SVGAGI. This CDR3 has 15 residues. J was trimmed by 2 bases and V by 7 bases; bases with no gene match: 8. DNA of the CDR3: TGTGCCAGCAACAGGGGGCAGTTTCCCAACTATGGCTACACCTTC. This translates into CASNRGQFPNYGYTF.

The V and J genes are TRBV9 and TRBJ2-3, with 11 nucleotides matching TRBD2. The ends lost 3 bases at V and 1 base at J; junction bases unmatched: 1. The germline gives CDR1 SGDLS, CDR2 YYNGEE. The CDR3 consists of 15 residues. CDR3: CASSETSGGTDTQYF. In DNA, the CDR3 is TGTGCCAGCAGCGAGACTAGCGGGGGCACAGATACGCAGTATTTT.

The rearrangement uses TRBV29-1 and TRBJ2-7; D is uncertain. The CDR3 runs to 13 residues. The ends were cut back, 2 bases at V and 0 bases at J, with 8 bases in the middle. The V gene's germline CDR1 is SQVTM and CDR2 ANQGSEA. The CDR3 region is CSVEQSSSYEQYF. In nucleotides, the CDR3 is TGCAGCGTTGAACAGTCGTCCTCCTACGAGCAGTACTTC.

This clone was detected only a few times. The V gene is TRBV7-9, the J gene TRBJ2-7; maybe TRBD1 (5 bases). The CDR3 length is 15 residues. V dropped 6 bases and J dropped 2 bases, with 17 bases sitting between them. Germline V gene sequence: CDR1 SEHNR, CDR2 FQNEAQ (reference sequence). The CDR3 here is CASRVGPQDTYEQYF. The CDR3 DNA sequence: TGTGCCAGCAGGGTGGGGCCCCAGGACACCTACGAGCAGTACTTC.

The table lists this clone with a few counts. The chain combines TRBV4-2 with TRBJ1-1; TRBD1 aligns across 7 bases. In germline, CDR1 is LGHNA, CDR2 YNFKEQ. The V and J ends lost 1 base and 0 bases, in that order; junction bases with no gene match: 5. The CDR3 has 16 residues. CDR3 nucleotides: TGTGCCAGCAGCCAAGGTGAGGGGGCGGTGAACACTGAAGCTTTCTTT. This sequence encodes CASSQGEGAVNTEAFF.

V and J are TRBV5-6 and TRBJ2-7; 7 nucleotides align to TRBD1. Germline V lookup: CDR1 SGHDT, CDR2 YYEEEE. The CDR3 spans 14 residues. The trim removed 0 bases at V and 7 bases at J, leaving 7 bases unmatched. In DNA form, the CDR3 reads TGTGCCAGCAGCTTGGGGGGACAGTCAGGGGAGCAGTACTTC. Protein: CASSLGGQSGEQYF. Based on the CDR3 plus reference TRBV5-6 and TRBJ2-7, the full variable domain is DAGVTQSPTHLIKTRGQQVTLRCSPKSGHDTVSWYQQALGQGPQFIFQYYEEEERQRGNFPDRFSGHQFPNYSSELNVNALLLGDSALYLCASSLGGQSGEQYFGPGTRLTVT.

The chain carries TRBV11-2 and TRBJ1-6; 7 nucleotides line up with TRBD1. Looked up from germline, CDR1 is SGHAT and CDR2 is FQNNGV. The CDR3 is 18 residues long. Losses at the gene ends were 0 bases for V and 4 bases for J; bases not matched to a gene: 9. The CDR3 DNA reads as TGTGCCAGCAGCTTAGATGGGAACAGGGGAAGGTATAATTCACCCCTCCACTTT. Protein: CASSLDGNRGRYNSPLHF.

The chain links TRBV7-6 to TRBJ2-3, with 7 bases fitting TRBD1. There are 15 residues in the CDR3. V shed 1 base, J shed 2 bases, and the junction held 3 bases outside the gene matches. Germline V gene data show CDR1 as SGHVS and CDR2 as FNYEAQ. CDR3 sequence reads: CASSLVGQNTDTQYF. The DNA for the CDR3 is TGTGCCAGCAGCTTAGTGGGACAGAACACAGATACGCAGTATTTT.

The chain couples TRBV7-2 to TRBJ2-5; no clear D. The V gene's germline CDR1 is SGHTA and CDR2 FQGNSA. The CDR3 is 15 amino acids. Between the trimmed V and J ends, which lost 4 bases and 4 bases, there was a span of 16 bases. The CDR3 loop is CASSSGQAPGETQYF. CDR3 bases: TGTGCCAGCAGCTCTGGGCAGGCCCCAGGAGAGACCCAGTACTTC.

The chain couples TRBV30 to TRBJ1-2, with D unclear. CDR1 and CDR2 from the germline V gene are GTSNPN and SVGIG (reference sequence). V was cut by 2 bases and J by 5 bases, with 12 bases left in between. This CDR3 contains 13 residues. The CDR3 sequence is CAWSFGVGYGYTF. DNA for the CDR3: TGTGCCTGGAGTTTCGGGGTTGGGTATGGCTACACCTTC. The full variable domain, rest sourced from reference TRBV30 and TRBJ1-2, is SQTIHQWPATLVQPVGSPLSLECTVEGTSNPNLYWYRQAAGRGLQLLFYSVGIGQISSEVPQNLSASRPQDRQFILSSKKLLLSDSGFYLCAWSFGVGYGYTFGSGTRLTVV.

CDR3 nucleotide sequence: TGCGCCAGCAGCCAGGGGTCCGGGGAGCTGTTTTTT. It yields the protein CASSQGSGELFF. The chain links TRBV5-1 to TRBJ2-2; D is possibly TRBD1 (6 bases). The CDR3 is 12 amino acids. V lost 4 bases and J lost 6, with 7 bases in between. Germline V gene data show CDR1 as SGHRS and CDR2 as YFSETQ.

This clone has more than one count but fewer than ten. The chain combines TRBV4-1 with TRBJ2-2, with 10 bases lining up with TRBD1. Trimming removed 1 base from V and 7 bases from J; junction bases left unmatched: 6. Germline loops: CDR1 MGHRA, CDR2 YSYEKL. The CDR3 totals 16 residues. CDR3 in amino acids: CASSQGRTGGDGELFF. The DNA of the CDR3 is TGCGCCAGCAGCCAAGGACGGACAGGGGGTGACGGGGAGCTGTTTTTT.

The rearrangement uses TRBV6-5 and TRBJ2-7; TRBD2 aligns across 10 bases. The CDR3 spans 14 residues. The V and J ends lost 6 bases and 0 bases, in that order; junction bases with no gene match: 2. Per germline, CDR1 MNHEY and CDR2 SVGAGI. The CDR3 spells CASRVAGGSYEQYF. CDR3 DNA sequence: TGTGCCAGCAGGGTAGCGGGGGGCTCCTACGAGCAGTACTTC.

The chain employs TRBV7-2 and TRBJ2-1, with TRBD1 identical over 9 bases. This CDR3 has 17 residues. J lost 0 bases, V lost 5 bases, and 8 bases had no gene match. The germline gives CDR1 SGHTA, CDR2 FQGNSA. This chain's CDR3 is CASSETGTGTSYNEQFF. CDR3 nucleotide sequence: TGTGCCAGCAGCGAGACCGGGACAGGGACCTCCTACAATGAGCAGTTCTTC.